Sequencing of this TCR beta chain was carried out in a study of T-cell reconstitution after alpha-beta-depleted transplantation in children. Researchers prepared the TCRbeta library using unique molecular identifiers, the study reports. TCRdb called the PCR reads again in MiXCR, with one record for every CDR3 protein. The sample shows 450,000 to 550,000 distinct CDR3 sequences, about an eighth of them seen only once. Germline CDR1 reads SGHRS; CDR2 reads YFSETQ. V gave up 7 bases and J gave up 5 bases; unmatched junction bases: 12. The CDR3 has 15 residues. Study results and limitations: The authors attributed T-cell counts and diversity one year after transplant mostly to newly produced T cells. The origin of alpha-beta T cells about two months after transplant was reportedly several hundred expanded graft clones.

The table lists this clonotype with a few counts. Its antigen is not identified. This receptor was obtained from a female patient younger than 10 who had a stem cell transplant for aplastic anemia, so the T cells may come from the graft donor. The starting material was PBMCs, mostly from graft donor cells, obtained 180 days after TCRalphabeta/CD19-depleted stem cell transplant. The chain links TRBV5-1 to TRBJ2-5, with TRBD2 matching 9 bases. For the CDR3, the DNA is TGCGCCAGCGAGAATAGCGGGGGAGCATATGAGACCCAGTACTTC. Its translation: CASENSGGAYETQYF.